This TCR beta chain was obtained from a study of regulatory T cells in long-lasting Graves disease. Whole-study context: Newly diagnosed Graves' patients took antithyroid drugs under 3 months.

With 1 base clipped from V and 5 bases from J, the junction kept 2 bases outside the gene matches. Per the germline V gene, CDR1 is SGHVS and CDR2 is FQNEAQ. This CDR3 has 15 residues. As concerns this clonotype: Its matching antigen is unknown. This may be a read error: a much more frequent sequence differs by one nucleotide. It is likely a read error, because the conserved phenylalanine at the end of the CDR3 is missing.

Findings and caveats of the study: Newly diagnosed patients shared about 950 public clonotypes; persistent patients shared about 2,500.

Sequencing libraries for TCR beta were prepared with iRepertoire HTBI primers and Arm-PCR of CDR3 regions. TCRdb re-derived calls from the multiplex PCR reads in MiXCR, one entry per CDR3 protein. The sample includes about 470,000 distinct CDR3 sequences, around 15% of them seen just once. Documented time point: newly diagnosed GD, antithyroid drugs for less than 3 months. The TCR library was prepared using RNA isolated from PBMCs. The same data also contributed to another study, on T cells in Graves' hyperthyroidism and ophthalmopathy. From that second work: Graves' hyperthyroidism was deemed stable given no ophthalmopathy progression within 18 months. First-round RT-PCR of the TCR CDR3 relied on the HTBI primer set.

The TCR originated in a man aged 40-49 years with Graves disease. The chain recombines TRBV7-8 with TRBJ2-1; TRBD1 matches 10 bases. Sequenced here: peripheral blood mononuclear cells (PBMCs), sampled at new diagnosis, from a patient treated with antithyroid drugs. CDR3 protein: CASSLEGQGNNEQFL. CDR3 coding DNA: TGTGCCAGCAGCTTAGAGGGACAGGGGAACAATGAGCAGTTCCTC.